This entry lists 10 T cell receptor beta chains sequenced from one sample in a study of T cell responses to AZD1222 COVID-19 vaccine. Generated by immunoSEQ multiplex PCR, the TCRdb table keeps only in-frame clones and is missing some. The repertoire holds 160,000 or so clones, with 90% as singletons. Specimen: peripheral blood, collected on day 0 of AZD1222 vaccination. These receptors all come from an adult in good health.

For the CDR3, the DNA is TGTGCCAGCAGCGTAGGAGGGGCAGCTGATCAGCCCCAGCATTTT. Protein product: CASSVGGAADQPQHF. The genes are TRBV9 and TRBJ1-5; D might be TRBD1 (5 bases). Germline V lookup: CDR1 SGDLS, CDR2 YYNGEE. V lost 0 bases and J 5 bases, leaving 12 bases between the germline ends. This CDR3 contains 15 residues.

The genes are TRBV9 and TRBJ2-7; D may be TRBD1 (5 bases). There are 14 residues in the CDR3. Germline V gene sequence: CDR1 SGDLS, CDR2 YYNGEE. V was shortened by 3 bases and J by 0 bases, with 10 bases between the two germline ends. The CDR3 coding sequence is TGTGCCAGCAGCGCCGGACAAAGCTCCTACGAGCAGTACTTC. Translating gives CASSAGQSSYEQYF.

By share, this clone ranks as medium-sized (0.01 to 0.1%). The V and J genes are TRBV4-3 and TRBJ2-1; the match to TRBD2 covers 8 bases. The CDR3 runs to 16 residues. Per the germline V gene, CDR1 is LGHNA and CDR2 is YSLEER. V lost 0 bases and J lost 0; bases outside the gene matches: 1. CDR3 nucleotides: TGCGCCAGCAGCCAAGAAACTAGCGGCTCCTACAATGAGCAGTTCTTC. Translated: CASSQETSGSYNEQFF.

This chain connects TRBV27 to TRBJ2-2, with TRBD1 matching 7 bases. The V segment lost 5 bases and the J segment 4 bases; nucleotides outside the gene matches: 4. CDR3 length equals 14 residues. CDR1 and CDR2 from the germline V gene are MNHEY and SMNVEV (reference sequence). Written as DNA, the CDR3 is TGTGCCAGCAGTCGGACAGGATTCACCGGGGAGCTGTTTTTT. Its translation is CASSRTGFTGELFF.

This chain connects TRBV6-2 or TRBV6-3 to TRBJ1-2; 7 bases are shared with TRBD1. The J segment lost 0 bases and the V segment lost 5 bases, leaving 6 bases of the junction unmatched. CDR1 and CDR2 from the germline V gene are MNHEY and SVGEGT. The CDR3 length is 15 residues. The CDR3 here is CASSIQGRANYGYTF. As DNA, the CDR3 is TGTGCCAGCAGTATACAGGGGCGAGCTAACTATGGCTACACCTTC.

The rearrangement joins TRBV5-1 to TRBJ1-1, with D uncertain. Germline V lookup: CDR1 SGHRS, CDR2 YFSETQ. The CDR3 totals 14 residues. V lost 2 bases and J 3 bases, leaving 11 bases between the germline ends. CDR3 loop: CASSFDGFDTEAFF. Here the CDR3 DNA reads TGCGCCAGCAGCTTCGACGGGTTTGACACTGAAGCTTTCTTT.

The chain combines TRBV7-9 with TRBJ1-2, with unresolved D. Trimming removed 1 base from V and 8 bases from J, with 14 bases in between. This CDR3 comprises 14 residues. CDR1 is SEHNR and CDR2 is FQNEAQ in the germline V gene (reference sequence). The CDR3 reads CASSLVSGSRGYTF. CDR3 nucleotide sequence: TGTGCCAGCAGCTTAGTTTCTGGGAGTCGGGGCTACACCTTC.

The rearrangement links TRBV7-3 to TRBJ1-1; D remains ambiguous. V was pared by 0 bases and J by 3 bases, with 5 bases between. Germline CDR1 and CDR2: SGHTA and FQGTGA. CDR3 length equals 13 residues. CDR3 DNA sequence: TGTGCCAGCAGCTTAACGGAGTACACTGAAGCTTTCTTT. Residues: CASSLTEYTEAFF.

The chain links TRBV5-1 to TRBJ2-1; possibly TRBD2 for D (6 bases). Germline values: CDR1 SGHRS, CDR2 YFSETQ. The CDR3 length is 18 residues. The V and J ends lost 0 bases and 7 bases respectively, with 23 bases between them. CDR3 nucleotides: TGCGCCAGCAGCTTGGGACCGTCTAGCGCCCCCCTCCAGAATGAGCAGTTCTTC. Translating gives CASSLGPSSAPLQNEQFF.

CDR3 amino acids: CASGLASGAANYGYTF. The CDR3 bases are TGTGCTAGTGGTTTGGCATCTGGGGCAGCTAACTATGGCTACACCTTC. The chain couples TRBV12-5 to TRBJ1-2, with D perhaps TRBD1 (5 bases). The V end was cut by 1 base, the J end by 0 bases, with 12 bases between. CDR3 length equals 16 residues. Germline V gives CDR1 LGHNT, CDR2 FRNRAP.